At least ten counts were recorded for the clone carrying this TCR beta chain. This entry comes from a study of CD8+CD57+ T cells in acquired aplastic anemia. On the study more broadly: Across the sorted CD4+ and CD8+ cells, DNA amounts averaged roughly 3.5 ug. Healthy donors yielded some 11 million CD4+ cell reads on average.

From germline, CDR1 is SGDLS and CDR2 YYNGEE. This CDR3 has 15 amino acids. Trimming removed 0 bases at V and 1 base at J, with 11 bases between. Genomic DNA was employed as the template in profiling TCR beta VDJ and CDR3. In TCRdb, the reads were re-called with MiXCR into one record per CDR3 protein. This table holds a few hundred thousand distinct CDR3 sequences, roughly 35% found once. The receptor's source is a human donor in good health, serving as a control. Sequencing was done on a sample of sorted CD4+, CD8+, or CD8+CD57+ T cells (not recorded which) from PBMCs. The V call is TRBV9, the J call TRBJ2-7, with D possibly TRBD2 on 5 matching bases. This chain's CDR3 is CASSVDIGVSYEQYF. Written as DNA, the CDR3 is TGTGCCAGCAGCGTAGATATCGGGGTGTCCTACGAGCAGTACTTC.